This TCR beta chain was retrieved from a study of beta chain features in type 1 diabetes (dated by TCRdb to 2016 to 2019). The study in broad terms: Mean age, gender distribution, total cell number and subset yield did not differ between patients and healthy donors. A total of under 120,000,000 sorted cells were examined across all samples, and RNA yield correlated strongly with the number of cells per subset. The study compared TCRB repertoires of sorted circulating CD4+ T cell subsets between recently diagnosed type 1 diabetes patients and matched healthy donors. Regulatory and stem cell-like memory subsets were obtained from only 8 patients and roughly eight healthy donors, while naive and central memory subsets were obtained from all 30 or so donors. Beyond this particular receptor, the publication reports: Only small numbers of individuals were included in the HLA sub-analyses, which left unresolved whether HLA type had any influence on TCRB rearrangement. PCR may preferentially amplify shorter templates, but because patient and control samples were amplified and corrected together, any resulting skew would affect both groups equally. Because cDNA rather than genomic DNA was sequenced, highly expressing activated cells could have been over-represented, although no difference in activation and CD3 levels was found between groups. Fewer insertions and more nucleotide deletions at VDJ recombination sites were observed in patients with type 1 diabetes, implying thymic rearrangement abnormalities. The naive, central memory and regulatory TCRB repertoires appeared to resemble one another more closely among patients than among healthy donors. Type 1 diabetes patients showed a moderate but significant shortening of TCRB CDR3 length in all four CD4+ subsets.

The entire amount of isolated RNA was reverse transcribed using the High Capacity cDNA Reverse Transcription Kit, so the sequenced TCRB transcripts were expressed ones. Naive, central memory and regulatory T cell samples underwent deep immunoSEQ sequencing, averaging around 3.9 million total reads per sample. Sorted cells were lysed in RLT buffer, and RNA was extracted using DNase-treated RNeasy Micro or Mini kits according to cell number. To prevent cross-contamination, each cell subset was processed individually, whereas patient and healthy donor samples were processed jointly. Using the immunoSEQ multiplex PCR, TCRB sequences were amplified from cDNA into 87-bp fragments spanning the CDR3 region. Sequencing of the amplicons was done on the Illumina HiSeq platform. On the authors' methods: PCR bias was computationally corrected using synthetic template baselines, reads within Hamming distance 2 were collapsed, and singletons that could not be merged were discarded. Reads were aligned against IMGT so that V, D and J genes, CDR3 length and insertions or deletions at six rearrangement sites could be assigned. Clonotype counts were normalized to sorted cell number within each subset before computing true diversity and Gini coefficients with the tcR R package. Repertoire sharing was quantified using the overlap coefficient calculated on TCRB nucleotide sequences. As a proxy for the pre-selection repertoire, out-of-frame TCRB sequences from naive cells were analyzed. TCRdb obtained this table from immuneACCESS and retained in-frame rearrangements with V and J assigned. These tables miss some clones; where compared with another copy, unresolved V genes account for less than half of the shortfall, and the remainder is unexplained. Clonal size and the V and J genes are those of that table, whereas D and trimming came from the DNA. The sample has about 700,000 clones on record, roughly an eighth of them singletons. 0.02% to 0.025% of the sample belongs to the ten largest clones.

Each donor gave one peripheral blood draw, averaging roughly 120 mL, which was collected into heparinised tubes. A BD FACSAria II was used to sort naive, central memory, regulatory and stem cell-like memory CD4+ T cells with a panel that included CD45RO, CCR7, CD25, CD127, CD95 and CD27. Every sorted population had a purity above 95%. PBMCs were isolated immediately by Lymphoprep density gradient centrifugation and stained directly without culture. To minimize batch effects, samples were stained and sorted in pairs, one healthy donor with one patient per experiment. Via the germline V gene (reference sequence), CDR1 is SSHAT and CDR2 FNYEAQ. V and J are trimmed by 3 bases and 2 bases, and the gene matches miss 6 bases of the junction. Counted from cysteine to phenylalanine, this CDR3 has 16 amino acids. Only the CDR3 DNA stays, 48 bases, in frame from base 1. Details on this clone: Its specific antigen is unknown. The sample holds no much larger clone one base away, and base qualities are not on file.

This receptor chain uses TRBV7-7 and TRBJ2-1; 8 central bases correspond to TRBD2. The material sequenced was naive CD4+ T cells from blood. The cell subset or site label, read with the paper, signifies: true naive CD4+ T cells. This TCR was recovered from a young man with type 1 diabetes. The CDR3 here reads CASSFGLAGAYNEQFF. The DNA sequence is as follows: TGTGCCAGCAGCTTTGGACTAGCTGGGGCCTACAATGAGCAGTTCTTC.